A single sample gave rise to the 26 T cell receptor beta chains below, sequenced in a study of early T cells in non-severe SARS-CoV-2 infection (dated by TCRdb to the early 2020s). The method behind the library was 5' RACE. The instrument was a NextSeq 500. TCRdb reanalyzed the raw reads on its own, using fastp at Q25 for trimming and MiXCR for clone calling, and kept in-frame beta chains. Every CDR3 protein is listed once, alongside the most common genes and DNA of its rows. In this sample the table shows 55,000 to 65,000 distinct CDR3 sequences, 8% to 9.5% of which occur a single time. Of the sample, roughly 15% is held by the ten largest clones. The sample consisted of whole blood. The receptors come from an adult who was a healthcare worker with PCR-confirmed SARS-CoV-2 infection or an uninfected control (not recorded which).

This clonotype has a handful of counts. The chain joins TRBV6-5 to TRBJ1-1, with D perhaps TRBD1 (5 bases). The CDR3 runs 14 residues. Per germline, CDR1 MNHEY and CDR2 SVGAGI. V lost 5 bases and J 4 bases, leaving 14 bases between the germline ends. CDR3 region: CASSPGQSATEAFF. As DNA, the CDR3 is TGTGCCAGCAGTCCTGGACAATCTGCCACTGAAGCTTTCTTT.

This clonotype was counted between two and nine times. V is TRBV5-5 and J is TRBJ2-3; no definite D call. This CDR3 comprises 12 residues. With 0 bases removed from V and 5 bases from J, the gap between germline ends came to 4 bases. Germline CDR1 is SGHKS and CDR2 is YYEKEE (reference sequence). The CDR3 reads CASSLDLDTQYF. CDR3 in DNA: TGTGCCAGCAGCTTGGACCTAGATACGCAGTATTTT.

This clonotype occurred a few times. The chain joins TRBV25-1 to TRBJ1-3; perhaps TRBD1 as D (6 bases). The CDR3 runs 13 residues. The V end lost 6 bases, the J end lost 2 bases, and 8 bases lay between the germline ends. CDR1 MGHDK and CDR2 SYGVNS come from the germline V gene. The CDR3: CASRTGTGNTIYF. The CDR3 DNA sequence: TGTGCCAGCAGGACAGGTACTGGAAACACCATATATTTT.

This clonotype was seen only a few times. J is TRBJ2-3 and V is TRBV14; tentatively, D is TRBD1 or TRBD2 (5 bases each). V was clipped by 1 base and J by 8 bases, with 7 bases between them. The germline V gene has CDR1 SGHDN and CDR2 FVKESK. The CDR3 consists of 12 residues. The CDR3 loop is CASSQGGVTQYF. CDR3 sequence (DNA): TGTGCCAGCAGCCAAGGAGGGGTTACGCAGTATTTT.

The table lists this clonotype with many counts. This rearrangement joins TRBV5-1 to TRBJ1-4, with TRBD1 as a possible D gene (6 bases). Trimming removed 2 bases from V and 7 bases from J, with 21 bases in between. CDR1 SGHRS and CDR2 YFSETQ come from the germline V gene. This CDR3 is 17 amino acids long. The CDR3 loop reads CASSFLDSGKKGEKLFF. CDR3 DNA sequence: TGCGCCAGCAGCTTCCTGGACAGCGGCAAGAAAGGTGAAAAACTGTTTTTT. Full variable domain (remainder filled in from reference TRBV5-1 and TRBJ1-4): KAGVTQTPRYLIKTRGQQVTLSCSPISGHRSVSWYQQTPGQGLQFLFEYFSETQRNKGNFPGRFSGRQFSNSRSEMNVSTLELGDSALYLCASSFLDSGKKGEKLFFGSGTQLSVL.

The chain is built from TRBV20-1 and TRBJ1-4; 7 bases are shared with TRBD1. Germline CDR1 and CDR2: DFQATT and SNEGSKA (reference sequence). The CDR3 consists of 13 residues. V lost 5 bases to trimming and J lost 6 bases; unmatched junction nucleotides: 6. The CDR3 DNA reads TGCAGTGCTGGCAGGGGGGTGGATGAAAAACTGTTTTTT. It yields the protein CSAGRGVDEKLFF.

In its sample, this clonotype was seen many times. V gene TRBV5-1 combines with J gene TRBJ2-3; 7 bases are shared with TRBD1. The CDR3 is made up of 14 amino acids. Germline assignment: CDR1 SGHRS and CDR2 YFSETQ. Losses at the gene ends were 4 bases for V and 1 base for J; bases not matched to a gene: 3. The CDR3 loop is CASSSDRGTDTQYF. DNA of the CDR3: TGCGCCAGCAGCAGCGACAGGGGCACAGATACGCAGTATTTT.

This chain connects TRBV7-2 to TRBJ2-1, with D hard to call. The germline gives CDR1 SGHTA, CDR2 FQGNSA. V was trimmed by 6 bases and J by 7 bases, leaving 10 bases between them. The CDR3 covers 12 residues. DNA of the CDR3: TGTGCCAGCAGTCACCCCGGGAATGAGCAGTTCTTC. Translated, it gives CASSHPGNEQFF. The variable domain in full, completed from reference TRBV7-2 and TRBJ2-1, reads GAGVSQSPSNKVTEKGKDVELRCDPISGHTALYWYRQSLGQGLEFLIYFQGNSAPDKSGLPSDRFSAERTGGSVSTLTIQRTQQEDSAVYLCASSHPGNEQFFGPGTRLTVL.

The chain carries TRBV5-1 and TRBJ1-1; D is unclear. Germline values: CDR1 SGHRS, CDR2 YFSETQ. The V end lost 2 bases, the J end lost 0 bases, and 17 bases lay between the germline ends. This CDR3 comprises 17 residues. CDR3 region: CASSFDKTGRMNTEAFF. CDR3 DNA: TGCGCCAGCAGCTTTGACAAAACGGGCCGAATGAACACTGAAGCTTTCTTT.

This clonotype occurred many times. The V call is TRBV10-3, the J call TRBJ1-1; D is undetermined. Trimming left V 0 bases short and J 6 bases short, with 8 bases between. CDR3 length: 13 amino acids. Germline-derived CDR1 and CDR2 are ENHRY and SYGVKD. CDR3 DNA: TGTGCCATCAGTGAGTCCACCGGGGCTGAAGCTTTCTTT. As protein: CAISESTGAEAFF.

This clonotype was counted at least ten times. The chain couples TRBV2 to TRBJ2-7; possibly TRBD1 for D (6 bases). Germline V gene lookup returns CDR1 SNHLY and CDR2 FYNNEI. V was pared by 7 bases and J by 0 bases, with 16 bases between. CDR3 length: 15 residues. CDR3 nucleotides: TGTGCCAGCAATCCCCCGGGACAAAGCTCCTACGAGCAGTACTTC. This gives the protein CASNPPGQSSYEQYF. Variable domain in full (rest from reference TRBV2 and TRBJ2-7): EPEVTQTPSHQVTQMGQEVILRCVPISNHLYFYWYRQILGQKVEFLVSFYNNEISEKSEIFDDQFSVERPDGSNFTLKIRSTKLEDSAMYFCASNPPGQSSYEQYFGPGTRLTVT.

J is TRBJ2-7 and V is TRBV29-1; no clear D. This CDR3 has 18 residues. Trimming removed 8 bases at V and 0 bases at J, with 29 bases between. The germline V gene has CDR1 SQVTM and CDR2 ANQGSEA. The CDR3 nucleotides are TGCAGCATCCGCCCGAGGTCCCCCTTCGGAGAAAGCTCCTACGAGCAGTACTTC. Encoded protein: CSIRPRSPFGESSYEQYF.

This rearrangement joins TRBV28 to TRBJ2-3; D perhaps matches TRBD2 (6 bases). CDR1 is MDHEN, CDR2 SYDVKM, per germline. The CDR3 is 16 amino acids. Trimming shortened V by 7 bases and J by 2 bases, and 19 bases separated the two germline ends. In nucleotides, the CDR3 is TGTGCCAGCATCTCTCGGGACTCGAAAGACACAGATACGCAGTATTTT. It specifies CASISRDSKDTDTQYF. Full variable domain (missing parts from reference TRBV28 and TRBJ2-3): DVKVTQSSRYLVKRTGEKVFLECVQDMDHENMFWYRQDPGLGLRLIYFSYDVKMKEKGDIPEGYSVSREKKERFSLILESASTNQTSMYLCASISRDSKDTDTQYFGPGTRLTVL.

The V and J genes are TRBV7-2 and TRBJ2-3; D remains unclear. V lost 4 bases and J 4 bases, leaving 6 bases between the germline ends. Per the germline V gene, CDR1 is SGHTA and CDR2 is FQGNSA. CDR3 length: 12 amino acids. CDR3 sequence reads: CASSSPPDTQYF. The CDR3 DNA reads TGTGCCAGCAGCTCACCCCCAGATACGCAGTATTTT.

This clonotype was seen repeatedly, ten times or more. J is TRBJ1-3 and V is TRBV4-1, with D maybe TRBD1 (5 bases). Germline V CDR1 and CDR2: MGHRA, YSYEKL. CDR3 length: 16 amino acids. V lost 2 bases, J lost 9 bases, and 20 bases lay in between. CDR3 sequence: CASSQTILRGSSTIYF. The CDR3 DNA reads TGCGCCAGCAGCCAAACCATACTGAGGGGTAGTAGCACCATATATTTT.

This clonotype was observed many times. The chain is built from TRBV28 and TRBJ2-7; D not certain. V lost 8 bases, J lost 3 bases, and 17 bases lay in between. Per the germline V gene, CDR1 is MDHEN and CDR2 is SYDVKM. CDR3 length: 14 amino acids. The CDR3, as DNA: TGTGCCAGCTCCCCCCGAAGGGAAGACTACGAGCAGTACTTC. Translation gives CASSPRREDYEQYF.

This clonotype was detected a few times. The chain carries TRBV20-1 and TRBJ2-7, with 7 bases identical to TRBD2. CDR1 and CDR2 (germline): DFQATT, SNEGSKA (reference sequence). Germline trimming cut 5 bases from V and 3 bases from J; bases unmatched to any gene: 4. CDR3 length: 12 residues. CDR3 DNA sequence: TGCAGTGCTCAGCCTAGCGGCTACGAGCAGTACTTC. This encodes CSAQPSGYEQYF.

The table lists this clonotype with a few counts. The J gene is TRBJ2-7, the V gene TRBV10-3, with 10 bases aligning to TRBD2. The CDR3 has 19 amino acids. The V and J ends lost 6 bases and 1 base, in that order; junction bases with no gene match: 18. CDR1 ENHRY and CDR2 SYGVKD come from the germline V gene. CDR3 DNA sequence: TGTGCCATCAGGACCGGGGGGCTAGCGGGAGAATCTGGGTCCTACGAGCAGTACTTC. This gives the protein CAIRTGGLAGESGSYEQYF.

This clonotype has a handful of counts. The chain uses TRBV7-6 and TRBJ2-3, with D possibly matching TRBD2 (5 bases). Trimming left V 5 bases short and J 8 bases short, with 14 bases between. CDR3 length equals 13 residues. The V gene's germline CDR1 is SGHVS and CDR2 FNYEAQ. The CDR3 nucleotides are TGTGCCAGCAGCCAGGACGGAGGCGGTACGCAGTATTTT. Protein: CASSQDGGGTQYF.

This clonotype showed up just a few times. The chain couples TRBV6-4 to TRBJ1-2; 8 nucleotides align to TRBD1. Trimming removed 4 bases from V and 0 bases from J; junction bases left unmatched: 1. The CDR3 runs to 14 residues. Germline-derived CDR1 and CDR2 are MRHNA and SNTAGT. CDR3 nucleotides: TGTGCCAGCAGTGCGGACAGGGCTAACTATGGCTACACCTTC. Protein: CASSADRANYGYTF.

Many counts were recorded for this clonotype. This chain connects TRBV10-3 to TRBJ2-7, with no clear D. Germline loops: CDR1 ENHRY, CDR2 SYGVKD. Trimming cost V 0 bases and J 0 bases, with 12 bases left between them. CDR3 size: 16 residues. The CDR3 sequence is CAISESKGMNSYEQYF. Written as DNA, the CDR3 is TGTGCCATCAGTGAGTCGAAGGGTATGAACTCCTACGAGCAGTACTTC.

This clonotype was counted only a few times. The chain has TRBV2 and TRBJ2-3, with 12 bases matching TRBD2. Germline trimming cut 5 bases from V and 4 bases from J; bases unmatched to any gene: 10. The CDR3 has 17 residues. Germline CDR1 is SNHLY and CDR2 is FYNNEI. The DNA for the CDR3 is TGTGCCAGCAGTTCTTCCCGGACTAGCGGGATCGCAGATACGCAGTATTTT. Translating it yields CASSSSRTSGIADTQYF.

This clonotype appeared a few times. This chain uses TRBV7-2 with TRBJ2-7; no firm D call. Germline-derived CDR1 and CDR2 are SGHTA and FQGNSA. This CDR3 region has 15 residues. V was cut by 4 bases and J by 5 bases, with 18 bases left in between. CDR3 loop: CASSSGEVEVHEQYF. The CDR3 bases are TGTGCCAGCAGCTCTGGGGAAGTAGAGGTGCACGAGCAGTACTTC.

V gene TRBV5-1 combines with J gene TRBJ2-7; 7 nucleotides match TRBD2. The CDR3 has 13 residues. V shed 2 bases, J shed 7 bases, and the junction held 6 bases outside the gene matches. Germline CDR1 is SGHRS and CDR2 is YFSETQ. CDR3 bases: TGCGCCAGCAGCTTAAGCGGGACGAATGAGCAGTACTTC. Its protein product is CASSLSGTNEQYF.

This clonotype was found many times. This chain connects TRBV28 to TRBJ2-3; 9 positions match TRBD2. Looked up from germline, CDR1 is MDHEN and CDR2 is SYDVKM. With V trimmed by 7 bases and J by 0 bases, 11 bases remained unmatched. There are 17 residues in the CDR3. This CDR3 reads CASNLGPSGTSTDTQYF. The DNA of the CDR3 is TGTGCCAGCAATCTTGGCCCTAGCGGGACTAGCACAGATACGCAGTATTTT.

This clonotype was seen repeatedly, ten times or more. This chain connects TRBV5-4 to TRBJ2-6; no clear D gene. CDR1 is SGHNT and CDR2 is YYREEE in the germline V gene (reference sequence). The CDR3 is 16 residues long. The V and J ends lost 0 bases and 4 bases respectively, with 11 bases between them. CDR3 sequence reads: CASSLGQASGANVLTF. CDR3 in DNA: TGTGCCAGCAGCTTGGGGCAGGCATCCGGGGCCAACGTCCTGACTTTC.